What follows is one T cell receptor (beta chain) and its context. Its antigen remains unknown. The data stem from a study of T-cell memory formation after mild COVID-19. Study findings and constraints: Of the contracting clones, CD4+ ones lay mainly in CM and EM, and CD8+ ones in EMRA. Memory sampled before infection contained some responding clones, suggesting cross-reactive memory joined.

The CDR3 is 14 amino acids. The germline V and J ends were trimmed by 3 bases and 0 bases, with 8 bases remaining between them. Germline-derived CDR1 and CDR2 are LNHNV and YYDKDF (reference sequence). MiXCR, run by TCRdb on the 5' RACE reads, gives a single entry per CDR3 protein. Of about 420,000 distinct CDR3 sequences in the sample, 20% to 30% were seen once. The source is an adult woman who had mild COVID-19 (a few samples of this study predate the infection). Cell type and time point are not known. This chain links TRBV15 with TRBJ1-1, with D unclear. Sequenced input: PBMCs or a T cell subset sorted from them (not recorded which). The CDR3 here is CATSSVVMNTEAFF. The CDR3 coding sequence is TGTGCCACCAGCAGCGTCGTCATGAACACTGAAGCTTTCTTT.